This T cell receptor beta chain was retrieved from a study of OX40 agonist ivuxolimab in advanced cancers. As for the study in general: The mean age was approximately 60 years, ranging from about 23 to 79, with approximately 83% of participants male.

Study findings and constraints: The expanded peripheral T cells' antigen specificity was not determined. On average, a greater number of expanded clones characterised CD8+ T cells relative to CD4+.

About this clone itself: The antigen is unknown.

Sampling of blood occurred at baseline, cycle 4 day 1, and cycle 7 day 1. Profiled with immunoSEQ multiplex PCR; TCRdb holds only in-frame clones, not every one. Of 60,000 to 75,000 clones detected, under 95% appear once; the ten largest clones hold approximately 1%. The source was CD4+ or CD8+ T cells sorted from blood, collected in a trial of the OX40 agonist ivuxolimab. The source of this sequence is an adult with an advanced solid tumor such as melanoma, head and neck, liver or kidney cancer.

CDR3 region: CASSKQGYEAFF. CDR3 nucleotides: TGTGCCAGTAGTAAACAGGGCTATGAAGCTTTCTTT. This sequence joins TRBV19 and TRBJ1-1, with D possibly TRBD1 on 6 matching bases. The CDR3 spans 12 residues. Germline V gene data show CDR1 as LNHDA and CDR2 as SQIVND (reference sequence). With 4 bases removed from V and 7 bases from J, the gap between germline ends came to 10 bases.